This T cell receptor (beta chain) is from a study of cytomegalovirus exposure and HLA in healthy donors. Study background: Earlier results showed approximately 110 million unique TCR beta sequences derived from roughly 180 million T cells.

Study-wide results and caveats: Evidence from a later analysis indicated that most CMV-associated TCR beta chains looked HLA-restricted. A later analysis, which compared TCR beta chains of equal frequency, found the HLA-associated ones more clonally expanded. It was around 160 TCR beta chains that were listed as cytomegalovirus-associated.

V was shortened by 1 base and J by 1 base, with 10 bases between the two germline ends. The CDR3 runs to 15 residues. CDR1 and CDR2 from the germline V gene are SGHTA and FQGTGA. Use of 60 Vbeta and 13 Jbeta primers characterized the PCR. Some clones are missing from TCRdb's copy, which holds only in-frame ones; the method was immunoSEQ multiplex PCR. The repertoire holds 120,000 to 150,000 clones, with about three quarters as singletons. This clone appeared a few times. Its target is unknown. Sequenced sample: PBMCs. The gene calls are TRBV7-3 and TRBJ1-1, with D unresolved. This TCR derives from a male donor in good health and CMV-seronegative. Here the CDR3 reads CASSLMGGTNTEAFF. The CDR3, as DNA: TGTGCCAGCAGCTTAATGGGAGGAACGAACACTGAAGCTTTCTTT.